This TCR beta chain was recorded in a study of cytomegalovirus exposure and HLA in healthy donors. About the research overall: The 120 or so validation repertoires were produced on the same platform as the 550 to 700 repertoires of the first cohort. This was reported in a later analysis.

Profiling relied on immunoSEQ multiplex PCR, and the TCRdb table lists in-frame clones only, not all of them. Here the sample spans 100,000 or so clones, roughly nine tenths being singletons. General study results and limits: The study listed approximately 160 cytomegalovirus-associated TCR beta chains. Generally TCR sequences proved uncommon, though certain public TCRs appeared in numerous donors.

With regard to this clone: The antigen remains undetermined.

The CDR3 runs to 14 residues. Between the trimmed V and J ends, which lost 4 bases and 2 bases, there was a span of 13 bases. Germline V CDR1 and CDR2: SGHRS, YFSETQ. Sequenced: PBMCs. J is TRBJ2-7 and V is TRBV5-1; no clear D gene. The sequence came from a woman aged 18-30 years in good health and CMV-seropositive. CDR3 DNA sequence: TGCGCCAGCAGCGCATCGGTTCCAACCTACGAGCAGTACTTC. Protein sequence: CASSASVPTYEQYF.